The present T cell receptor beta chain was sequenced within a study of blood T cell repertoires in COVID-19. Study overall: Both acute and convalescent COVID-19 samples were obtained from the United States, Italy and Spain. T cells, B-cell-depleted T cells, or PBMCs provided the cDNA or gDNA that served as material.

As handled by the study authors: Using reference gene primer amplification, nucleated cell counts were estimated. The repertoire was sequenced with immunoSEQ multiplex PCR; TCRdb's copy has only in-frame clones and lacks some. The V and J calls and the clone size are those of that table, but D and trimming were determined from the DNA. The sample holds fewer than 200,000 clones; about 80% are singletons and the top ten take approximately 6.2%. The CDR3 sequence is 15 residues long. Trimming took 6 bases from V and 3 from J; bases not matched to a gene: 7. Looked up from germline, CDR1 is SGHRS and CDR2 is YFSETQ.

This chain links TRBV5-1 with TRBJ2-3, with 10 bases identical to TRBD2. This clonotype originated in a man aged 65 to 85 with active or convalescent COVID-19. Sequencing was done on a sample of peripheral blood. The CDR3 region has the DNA TGCGCCAGCACGGCTAGCGGGAGTGGTACAGATACGCAGTATTTT. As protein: CASTASGSGTDTQYF.